What follows describes a single T cell receptor beta chain. Its antigen remains unidentified. The data were taken from a study of spatial heterogeneity in lung cancer. Study-wide background: A module score for T cells, taken from matched bulk RNA-seq, correlated strongly with TCR transcript counts in tumor regions.

Study-wide results and caveats: For expanded intratumoral alpha and beta TCRs, counts tracked tumor mutation counts.

Germline assignment: CDR1 SGHRS and CDR2 YFSETQ. V trimming: 2 bases; J trimming: 4 bases; junction bases outside the gene matches: 2. The CDR3 has 14 residues. TCRdb processed the 5' RACE reads anew with MiXCR; each CDR3 protein has one entry. The sample lists approximately 5,200 distinct CDR3 sequences, 8% to 10% occurring once. Time point specified: sample taken at primary tumor resection. Whole RNA from tumor, nontumor lung or frozen PBMC was sequenced unsorted. This receptor was obtained from a female donor with early-stage non-small cell lung cancer. Source: lung tumor tissue, taken at surgery. The chain combines TRBV5-1 with TRBJ1-1; 10 bases are a match to TRBD1. The CDR3 sequence: CASSLRTGGTEAFF. Here the CDR3 DNA reads TGCGCCAGCAGCTTACGGACAGGGGGCACTGAAGCTTTCTTT.